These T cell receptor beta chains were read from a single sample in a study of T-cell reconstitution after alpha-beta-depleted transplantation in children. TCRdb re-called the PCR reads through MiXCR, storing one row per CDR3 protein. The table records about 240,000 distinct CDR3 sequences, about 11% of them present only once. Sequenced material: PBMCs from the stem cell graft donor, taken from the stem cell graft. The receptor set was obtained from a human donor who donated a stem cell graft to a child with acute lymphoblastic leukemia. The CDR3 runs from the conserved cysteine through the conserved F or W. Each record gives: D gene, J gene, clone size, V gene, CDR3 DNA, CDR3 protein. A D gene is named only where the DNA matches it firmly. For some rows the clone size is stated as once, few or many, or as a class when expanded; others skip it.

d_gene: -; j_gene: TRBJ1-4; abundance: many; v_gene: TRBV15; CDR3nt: TGTGCCACCTGCCCTTGGGTGGGTGAAAAACTGTTTTTT; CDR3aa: CATCPWVGEKLFF
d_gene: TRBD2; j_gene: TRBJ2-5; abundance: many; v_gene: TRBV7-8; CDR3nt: TGTGCCAGCAGCTTTTGGGGGGGGGAAGAGACCCAGTACTTC; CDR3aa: CASSFWGGEETQYF
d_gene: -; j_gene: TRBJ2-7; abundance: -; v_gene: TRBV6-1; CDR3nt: TGTGCCAGCCTACCCAATAGCGCGATGACCTACGAGCAGTACTTC; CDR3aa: CASLPNSAMTYEQYF
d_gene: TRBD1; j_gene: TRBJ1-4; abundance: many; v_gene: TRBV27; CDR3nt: TGTGCCAGCAGTAGGGGAGGGGGCGCCGGGGTTTTTGAAAAACTGTTTTTT; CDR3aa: CASSRGGGAGVFEKLFF
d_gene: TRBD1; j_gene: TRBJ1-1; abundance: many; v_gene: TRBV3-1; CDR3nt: TGTGCCAGCAGCACAGACAGGGAACGCCGAGCTTTCTTT; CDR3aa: CASSTDRERRAFF
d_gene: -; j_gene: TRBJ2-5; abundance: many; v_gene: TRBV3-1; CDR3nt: TGTGCCAGCAGCCGAGGAACCCAGTACTTC; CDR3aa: CASSRGTQYF
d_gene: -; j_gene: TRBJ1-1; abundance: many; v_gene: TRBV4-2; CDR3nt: TGTGCCAGCAGCCGGGGAGGGGGGGAGAACACTGAAGCTTTCTTT; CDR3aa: CASSRGGGENTEAFF
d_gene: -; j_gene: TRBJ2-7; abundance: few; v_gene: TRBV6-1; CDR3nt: TGTGCCAGCAGTGACCAAGCAGGCCGGTCCCACGAGCAGTACTTC; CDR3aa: CASSDQAGRSHEQYF
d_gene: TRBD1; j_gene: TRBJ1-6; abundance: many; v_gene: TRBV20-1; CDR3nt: TGCAGTGCTAGAGACCCGGGACAGGGAGATTATAATTCACCCCTCCACTTT; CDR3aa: CSARDPGQGDYNSPLHF
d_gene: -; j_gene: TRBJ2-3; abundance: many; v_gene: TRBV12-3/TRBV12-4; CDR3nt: TGTGCCAGCAGTCCCACTTGGGTGGGAGCAGATACGCAGTATTTT; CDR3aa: CASSPTWVGADTQYF
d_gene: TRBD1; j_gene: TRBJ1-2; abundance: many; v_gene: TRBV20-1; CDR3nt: TGCAGTGCCTTGAAGCCAGGGGGTATAGGCTACACCTTC; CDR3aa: CSALKPGGIGYTF
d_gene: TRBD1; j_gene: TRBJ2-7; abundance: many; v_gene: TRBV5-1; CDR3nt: TGCGCCAGCAGACTTGGACAGGGAAAGCACTACGAGCAGTACTTC; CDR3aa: CASRLGQGKHYEQYF
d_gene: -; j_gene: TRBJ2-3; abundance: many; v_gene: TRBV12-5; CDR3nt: TGTGCTAGTGGTCAATGGACAGCGGAGGGAGCAGATACGCAGTATTTT; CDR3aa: CASGQWTAEGADTQYF
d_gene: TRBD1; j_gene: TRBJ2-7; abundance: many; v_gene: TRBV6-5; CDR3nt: TGTGCCAGCAGAACAGGGGTCGAGCAGTACTTC; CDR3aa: CASRTGVEQYF
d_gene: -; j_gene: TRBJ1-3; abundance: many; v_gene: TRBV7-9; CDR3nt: TGTGCCAGCAGCCCCTCCGGAGGTGGAAACACCATATATTTT; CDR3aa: CASSPSGGGNTIYF
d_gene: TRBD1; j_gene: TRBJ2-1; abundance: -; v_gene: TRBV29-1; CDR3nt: TGCAGCGTTACACAGGGGGCGGGGTACAATGAGCAGTTCTTC; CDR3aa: CSVTQGAGYNEQFF
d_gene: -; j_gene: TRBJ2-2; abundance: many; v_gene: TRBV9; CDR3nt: TGTGCCAGCAGCGTAGGGGCCATTAGGAGCACCGGGGAGCTGTTTTTT; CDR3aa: CASSVGAIRSTGELFF
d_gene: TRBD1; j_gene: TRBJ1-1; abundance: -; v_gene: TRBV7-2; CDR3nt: TGTGCCAGCAGCCCTCGGGGACAGTTGAACACTGAAGCTTTCTTT; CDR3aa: CASSPRGQLNTEAFF
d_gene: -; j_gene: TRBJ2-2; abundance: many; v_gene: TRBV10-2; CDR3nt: TGCGCCAGCAGTGGCAATTGGGGGACGGGGGAGCTGTTTTTT; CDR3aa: CASSGNWGTGELFF
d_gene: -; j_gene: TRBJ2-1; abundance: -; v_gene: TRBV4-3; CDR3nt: TGCGCCAGCAGCCAAGGGAGGGATGAGCAGTTCTTC; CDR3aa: CASSQGRDEQFF
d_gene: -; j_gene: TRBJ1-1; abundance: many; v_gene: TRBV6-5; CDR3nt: TGTGCCAGTGTGCTGGGGACTGAAGCTTTCTTT; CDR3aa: CASVLGTEAFF
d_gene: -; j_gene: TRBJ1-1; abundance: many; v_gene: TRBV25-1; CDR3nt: TGTGCCAGCCAGCTCATGAACACTGAAGCTTTCTTT; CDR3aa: CASQLMNTEAFF
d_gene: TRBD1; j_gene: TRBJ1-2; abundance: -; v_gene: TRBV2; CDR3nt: TGTGCCAGAGACCGGGACAGGGGTAACTATGGCTACACCTTC; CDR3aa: CARDRDRGNYGYTF
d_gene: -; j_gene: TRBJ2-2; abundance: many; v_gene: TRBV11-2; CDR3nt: TGTGCCAGCAGGCGGACAGCCGCAACATCATCGAACACCGGGGAGCTGTTTTTT; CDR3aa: CASRRTAATSSNTGELFF
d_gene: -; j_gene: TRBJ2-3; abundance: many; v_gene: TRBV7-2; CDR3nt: TGTGCCAGCAGTTCCGGGGTGGATACGCAGTATTTT; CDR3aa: CASSSGVDTQYF
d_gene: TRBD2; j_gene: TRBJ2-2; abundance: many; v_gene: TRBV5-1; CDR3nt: TGCGCCAGCAGCCGCGGGACTAGCGAAAACACCGGGGAGCTGTTTTTT; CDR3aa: CASSRGTSENTGELFF
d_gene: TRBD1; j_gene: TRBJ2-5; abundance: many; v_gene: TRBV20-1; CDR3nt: TGCAGTGCACCCCATGAGGACAGGGGAGAGACCCAGTACTTC; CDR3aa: CSAPHEDRGETQYF
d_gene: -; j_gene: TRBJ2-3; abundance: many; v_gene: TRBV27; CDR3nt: TGTGCCAGCAGCGAGGGACACCATCGCACAGATACGCAGTATTTT; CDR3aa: CASSEGHHRTDTQYF
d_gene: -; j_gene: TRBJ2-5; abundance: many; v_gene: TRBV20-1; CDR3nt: TGCAGTGCTCAATACGGGGGAGAGACCCAGTACTTC; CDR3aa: CSAQYGGETQYF
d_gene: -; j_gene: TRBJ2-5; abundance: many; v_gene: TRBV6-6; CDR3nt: TGTGCCAGCAAGAGGGTAGCGGTTGAGACCCAGTACTTC; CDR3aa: CASKRVAVETQYF
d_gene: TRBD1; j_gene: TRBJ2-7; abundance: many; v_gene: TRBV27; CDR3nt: TGTGCCAGCAGTTTAACCGGGACAGGGTTCCACGAGCAGTACTTC; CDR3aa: CASSLTGTGFHEQYF
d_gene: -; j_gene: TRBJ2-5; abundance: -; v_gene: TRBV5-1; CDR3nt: TGCGCCAGCAGCTTGCATTCGGATCAAGAGACCCAGTACTTC; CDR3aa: CASSLHSDQETQYF